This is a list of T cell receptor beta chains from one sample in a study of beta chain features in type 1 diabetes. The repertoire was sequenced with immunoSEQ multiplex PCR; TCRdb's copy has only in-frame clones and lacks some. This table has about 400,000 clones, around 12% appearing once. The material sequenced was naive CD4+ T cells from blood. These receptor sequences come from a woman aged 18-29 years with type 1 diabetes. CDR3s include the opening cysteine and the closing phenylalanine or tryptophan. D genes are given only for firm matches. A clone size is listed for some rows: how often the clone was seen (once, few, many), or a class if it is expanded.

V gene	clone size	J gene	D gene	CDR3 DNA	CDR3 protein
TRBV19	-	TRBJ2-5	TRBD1	TGTGCCAGTAGTTTCCGGGACAGCCAAGAGACCCAGTACTTC	CASSFRDSQETQYF
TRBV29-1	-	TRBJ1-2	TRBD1	TGCAGCGTCGGAGACAGGGGCGGTGGCTACACCTTC	CSVGDRGGGYTF
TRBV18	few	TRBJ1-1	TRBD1	TGTGCCAGCTCACCCGGACAGGGGAACACTGAAGCTTTCTTT	CASSPGQGNTEAFF
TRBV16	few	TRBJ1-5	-	TGTGCCAGCTGCAGGCAGGGTCAGCCCCAGCATTTT	CASCRQGQPQHF
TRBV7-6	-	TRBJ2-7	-	TGTGCCAGCAGCCTTCAGGGGCTCGGGATCCACGAGCAGTACTTC	CASSLQGLGIHEQYF
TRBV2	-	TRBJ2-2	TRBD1	TGTGCCAGCAGGAGGGACAGGGGGCCCACCGGGGAGCTGTTTTTT	CASRRDRGPTGELFF
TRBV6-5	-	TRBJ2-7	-	TGTGCCAGCAGTTATTCAGGAGGGAAAGGCTACGAGCAGTACTTC	CASSYSGGKGYEQYF
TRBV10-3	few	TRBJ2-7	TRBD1	TGTGCCATCAGACCGACAGGGCGGGAGCAGTACTTC	CAIRPTGREQYF
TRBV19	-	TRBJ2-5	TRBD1	TGTGTTGACAGGGGACAAGAGACCCAGTACTTC	CVDRGQETQYF
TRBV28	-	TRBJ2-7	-	TGTGCCAGCAGTGTAGTCTCCTACGAGCAGTACTTC	CASSVVSYEQYF
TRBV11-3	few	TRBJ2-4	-	TGTGCCAGCAGCTTTGGTACCTCAGGGCGACACTTC	CASSFGTSGRHF
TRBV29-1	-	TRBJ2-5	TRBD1	TGCAGCGTCGGGGACAGAAGAGAGACCCAGTACTTC	CSVGDRRETQYF
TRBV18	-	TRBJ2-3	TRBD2	TGTGCCAGCTCGGTCCCGGGACTAGCGGGGGACCTCACAGATACGCAGTATTTT	CASSVPGLAGDLTDTQYF
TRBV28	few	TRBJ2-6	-	TGTGCCAGCAGTTTATCCTTTCAACAGCTCTCTGGGGCCAACGTCCTGACTTTC	CASSLSFQQLSGANVLTF
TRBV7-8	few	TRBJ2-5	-	TGTGCCAGCACCATCCTAGCAGTTCAAGAGACCCAGTACTTC	CASTILAVQETQYF
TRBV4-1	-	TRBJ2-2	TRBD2	TGCGCCAGCACCACCCCGGCACTAGCGGGGAAAGCGAACACCGGGGAGCTGTTTTTT	CASTTPALAGKANTGELFF